This TCR beta chain was obtained from a study of blood T cell repertoires in COVID-19. Study-level information: In each case, the material was cDNA or gDNA derived from T cells, B-cell-depleted T cells, or PBMCs.

Method: immunoSEQ multiplex PCR; TCRdb's copy keeps in-frame clones and lacks some. The sample records about 300,000 clones, approximately 84% being singletons. With respect to this clone: This CDR3 is also generated by other DNA sequences in the sample.

The CDR3 is 15 amino acids. CDR1 is SGHRS, CDR2 YFSETQ, per germline. V shed 1 base, J shed 4 bases, and the junction held 2 bases outside the gene matches. Living in 25 or so US areas, the participants were between roughly 18 and 90 years of age. The sequence was collected from a man aged 25 to 40 who had recovered from COVID-19. This rearrangement joins TRBV5-1 to TRBJ2-5, with 12 bases fitting TRBD1. The sequenced material came from PBMCs or T cells enriched from blood (not recorded which). Here the CDR3 reads CASSLRDRGRETQYF. The CDR3 DNA follows: TGCGCCAGCAGCTTGAGGGACAGGGGGCGAGAGACCCAGTACTTC.